The clone carrying this T cell receptor beta chain has only one observation. The antigen is unknown. Donors sampled were nominally healthy, though unrecorded immune exposures were likely. It was with 60 Vbeta and 13 Jbeta primers that the PCR ran. TCRdb keeps only in-frame clones here, not all; method: immunoSEQ multiplex PCR. This sample yields roughly 120,000 clones, of which approximately 78% are seen a single time; approximately 3.9% belongs to the top ten. These data are taken from a study of cytomegalovirus exposure and HLA in healthy donors. About the study: Genotyping of 430 or so donors showed that about 83% belonged to the Caucasian-associated ancestry cluster.

CDR3 length: 16 amino acids. Germline lookup yields CDR1 SGHVS and CDR2 FNYEAQ. The V end was cut by 1 base, the J end by 3 bases, with 12 bases between. Study outcomes and limitations: Analysis performed later found roughly 17,000 TCR beta sequences associated with HLA alleles at 0.05 false discovery rate.

V gene TRBV7-6 combines with J gene TRBJ2-2; the D is unclear. Sequencing was performed on PBMCs. The TCR was taken from a man in his forties or fifties in good health and CMV-seronegative. The CDR3 protein is CASSLVQGDHTGELFF. CDR3 DNA: TGTGCCAGCAGCTTAGTACAAGGAGATCACACCGGGGAGCTGTTTTTT. Together with reference TRBV7-6 and TRBJ2-2, the CDR3 gives the full variable domain: GAGVSQSPRYKVTKRGQDVALRCDPISGHVSLYWYRQALGQGPEFLTYFNYEAQQDKSGLPNDRFSAERPEGSISTLTIQRTEQRDSAMYRCASSLVQGDHTGELFFGEGSRLTVL.